This T cell receptor beta chain was identified in a study of regulatory T cells in long-lasting Graves disease. Background on the study: For a period under 3 months, newly diagnosed Graves' patients had taken antithyroid drugs.

Noted time point: newly diagnosed GD, antithyroid drugs for less than 3 months. The TCR library was made from RNA extracted from PBMCs. The germline V gene encodes CDR1 MNHNS and CDR2 SASEGT. The CDR3 length is 15 residues. With V trimmed by 6 bases and J by 1 base, 6 bases remained unmatched. This clonotype was detected ten times or more. In building TCR beta libraries, iRepertoire HTBI primers were used together with Arm-PCR of CDR3 regions. TCRdb re-called the multiplex PCR reads with MiXCR, one entry per CDR3 protein. The table has a few hundred thousand distinct CDR3 sequences, about 19% seen once.

This receptor was taken from a female donor with Graves disease. The rearrangement uses TRBV6-1 and TRBJ1-5; 7 bases align to TRBD1. The sequenced sample was peripheral blood mononuclear cells (PBMCs), obtained at new diagnosis, from a patient treated with antithyroid drugs. The CDR3, as DNA: TGTGCCAGCAGGAGCGACAGGGTGAGCAATCAGCCCCAGCATTTT. Residues: CASRSDRVSNQPQHF.